This T cell receptor beta chain is drawn from a study of cytomegalovirus exposure and HLA in healthy donors (dated by TCRdb to 2015 to 2018). Concerning the study at large: In an earlier analysis of roughly 500 of the donors, 276 Gb of sequence data and about 110 million unique TCR beta sequences from about 190 million T cells were reported. To predict cytomegalovirus infection status, the study combined high-throughput TCR immunosequencing, statistical association of individual TCRs with disease status, and machine learning. The number of typed donors differed by locus: 629-630 for A, B, C, DRB1 and DQB1; 500 to 550 for DQA1; approximately 600 for DPA1; and approximately 450 for DPB1. A later analysis re-examined previously published TCR beta repertoires from just over 650 donors and added high-resolution HLA genotyping to investigate patterns of TCR occurrence. In the later analysis, no new phenotypic data were used to find candidate immune exposures; instead, reliance was placed on TCR beta sequences and their occurrence across donors. The study was designed to test whether signatures of past pathogen exposure could be identified by cataloging public T cell receptors. Among 398 genotyped donors of the cohort, an average of roughly 230,000 unique TCR beta nucleotide sequences was sequenced per donor, of which about 19% were non-productive. A separate validation cohort of 100 to 150 different subjects was used in addition to the approximately 670-subject first cohort. Genome-wide SNP genotypes for about 65% of the roughly 670 donors were used in a later genetic analysis, which treated that subset as a discovery cohort. Of the roughly 410 genotyped donors, over 80% were placed in the genetic ancestry cluster associated with self-reported Caucasian donors. The T cell repertoires of 700 or so subjects were profiled by immunosequencing and related to cytomegalovirus serostatus. Several DR-DQ haplotypes were treated as single units for association and clustering because of strong linkage in the cohort. An earlier analysis of around 580 of the donors used high-throughput TCR beta sequencing to judge whether each TCR beta V gene segment behaved as functional or pseudogenic. Every discovery cohort repertoire had been produced on one sequencing platform. Around 300 gigabases of sequencing data and some 85 million unique TCR sequences were included in an early release covering around 650 HLA-typed donors. Alongside the repertoire data, information on donor age, sex, ethnicity and CMV serostatus was compiled. Both class I and class II loci were covered by HLA typing, at four-digit resolution.

Details on this clone: What antigen it recognizes has not been identified. Per-base quality was not reported, and no clone a single base away is much larger than it.

General findings and caveats noted by the study authors: Assigning TCR associations to individual alleles was difficult when HLA alleles, especially DR and DQ, strongly co-occurred. Correlated functional status among segregating V segments might be attributable to linkage disequilibrium, but an unknown experimental factor could not be ruled out. Broadly in line with IMGT annotations, most TCR beta V segments showed up in productive rearrangements about 87% or about 30% of the time in an earlier analysis of a few hundred of the donors. In a later analysis, the rate of TCR association differed among HLA loci, with DRB1 alleles having the most associated TCRs and HLA-C alleles having the fewest. The 87-base-pair reads could not distinguish some IMGT-functional V segments, including TRBV6-2 and TRBV6-3, so those segments were excluded. Most TCR sequences were observed very rarely across donors, whereas some public TCRs were present in many individuals. V-gene and J-gene trimming of TCR beta chains was associated with a missense DCLRE1C variant in a later genetic analysis, and the association was replicated in an independent cohort. A cluster of highly shared sequence variants was judged likely to represent a technical artifact of the sequencing pipeline. Because some donors lacked HLA typing at each locus, the association tests relied only on the typed subset. Seventeen rarely observed V segments, including chromosome 9 orphons, were excluded from the earlier analysis of about 500 of the donors because counts were too low. CMV serostatus was the only immune exposure information available for the cohort. Specific HLA alleles were associated with 15,000 to 20,000 TCR beta sequences at a false discovery rate of 0.05 in a later analysis. The cohort was sequenced for TCR beta chains only, and without alpha or paired-chain data the features that could be detected were limited. According to a later analysis, most CMV-associated TCR beta chains appeared to be HLA-restricted, and the HLA associations seemed to be driven largely by CMV exposure. In a later genetic analysis, fewer N-insertions in productive TCRs were reported among donors in an Asian-associated ancestry cluster than the roughly 700-donor mean. The classifier was reported to diagnose cytomegalovirus status with high specificity and sensitivity in both the original cohort and the validation cohort. In a later analysis, several top co-occurrence clusters were reported to appear linked to parvovirus B19, influenza, CMV and Epstein-Barr virus. The authors suggested that the approach could potentially be generalized to other disease states and immunological phenotypes. In vitro tests confirmed that a few of the cytomegalovirus-associated TCR beta chains recognize cytomegalovirus antigens. Sequencing depth was assumed to be roughly uniform across donors in the presence/absence analyses, though that assumption may not hold. A further reported finding was that TCR beta sequences accurately predicted the HLA-A and HLA-B alleles for most subjects in the first cohort. In a later analysis, HLA-associated TCR beta chains were found to be more clonally expanded and to have lower generation probabilities than equally common non-associated chains. A total of about 150 TCR beta chains were listed by the study as associated with cytomegalovirus.

The cohort was made up of 500 to 800 healthy bone marrow donors. At the time of sampling, all cohort members were nominally healthy, though unrecorded immune exposures were likely present. The donor was CMV seropositive and belonged to the group of 250 to 300 seropositive cohort members. Every donor gave a peripheral blood sample, and the peripheral blood mononuclear cells from that sample were used for TCR beta sequencing. Genomic DNA was extracted from the blood cell samples with the Qiagen DNeasy Blood Extraction Kit. The library was made by the immunoSEQ multiplex PCR assay. For the multiplex PCR, a mixture combining 60 forward primers for TCR Vbeta segments and 13 reverse primers for TCR Jbeta segments was used. The CDR3 region of rearranged TCR beta genes was amplified from genomic DNA by a multiplex PCR assay. On the Illumina HiSeq System, the amplified TCR beta libraries were sequenced as 87-base-pair reads. The study's processing was this. A later analysis tallied roughly 80 million unique TCR beta chains across the 666 repertoires, and some 10 million of those chains were shared by two or more donors. A nearest-neighbor algorithm error-corrected the raw reads and collapsed the reads into unique sequences, merging closely related sequences to remove PCR and sequencing errors. V, D and J gene segments were assigned by aligning CDR3 sequences to IMGT reference sequences. For a sequence to be retained, a match of at least six nucleotides was required to both a V gene segment and a J gene segment. Rearrangements were called productive when the CDR3 lacked stop codons and stayed in frame with V and J; all others were non-productive. Following IMGT convention, CDR3 was defined as the stretch from the second conserved V-encoded cysteine up to the conserved J-encoded phenylalanine. Sequences without an unambiguous match to a single V gene segment were excluded from the earlier analysis of approximately 600 of the donors. In an earlier analysis of 450 to 700 of the donors, V segments were called functional above 56.7% productive rearrangements and were called segregating when the between-donor standard deviation exceeded 5%. A statistical classification framework was built to diagnose cytomegalovirus status from the catalog of TCR beta chain sequences. V and J gene assignment, in a later analysis, came from comparing TCR nucleotide sequences with IMGT/GENE-DB human TR gene sequences. A later analysis assigned CDR3 sequences and most-parsimonious VDJ recombination scenarios with the TCRdist pipeline. A later analysis defined each TCR beta chain by its CDR3 amino acid sequence plus V-gene family, and excluded reads lacking a unique V-gene family. To address suspected cross-contamination and a sequencing artifact, a later analysis removed over 500 highly shared, low-generation-probability nucleotide sequences. A later analysis calculated a clonal expansion index for each public chain from normalized within-repertoire ranks of inferred template counts. A later analysis computed generation probabilities with a VDJ recombination model fitted to out-of-frame rearrangements, and checked the results against IGoR. A later analysis scored TCR-TCR, TCR-HLA and TCR-CMV co-occurrence with hypergeometric tests, applying a repertoire-size bias correction to TCR pairs. False discovery rates were estimated in a later analysis by permuting HLA or CMV assignments 20 times. In a later analysis, co-occurring TCRs were grouped with DBSCAN, and TCRdist sequence similarity was added when clustering was performed within HLA-allele-positive subsets. Repertoires with fewer than 30,000 or more than 120,000 public chains, plus five repertoires with anomalous nucleotide sharing, were excluded from co-occurrence clustering. TCRdb obtained this table from immuneACCESS and retained in-frame rearrangements with V and J assigned. These tables miss some clones; where compared with another copy, unresolved V genes account for less than half of the shortfall, and the remainder is unexplained. The DNA gave D and trimming, while V, J and clone size come from that table. In this sample the table shows 150,000 to 200,000 clones, approximately 83% of which occur a single time. The leading ten clones occupy about a tenth of the sample.

The junction carries 10 bases between V and J, which are trimmed by 6 bases and 8 bases respectively. Inclusive of the bounding cysteine and phenylalanine, the CDR3 is 10 residues long. The read is trimmed to its CDR3 DNA, 30 bases read in frame from base 1. CDR1 and CDR2 (DFQATT, SNEGSKA) derive from the germline V gene (reference sequence). The chain is assembled from TRBV20-1 and TRBJ1-2, with no confidently assigned D gene. The origin of this receptor is a man younger than 35 in good health and CMV-seropositive. Sequencing input: PBMCs. Here the CDR3 is given as CSAGDGGYTF. The DNA sequence is given as TGCAGTGCGGGCGATGGGGGCTACACCTTC.